The 7 T cell receptor beta chains below come from one sample, sequenced in a study of blood T cell repertoires in COVID-19. Profiling relied on immunoSEQ multiplex PCR, and the TCRdb table lists in-frame clones only, not all of them. The sample holds about 150,000 clones; more than 65% are singletons and the top ten take approximately 9.4%. Sequences were obtained from peripheral blood. The receptors were sampled from a woman in her forties or fifties with acute or convalescent COVID-19.

The rearrangement links TRBV6-5 to TRBJ2-1, with 10 bases identical to TRBD2. In germline, CDR1 is MNHEY, CDR2 SVGAGI. This CDR3 has 14 amino acids. V was pared by 10 bases and J by 4 bases, with 7 bases of the junction left unmatched. The CDR3 spells CATIPGLAYNEQFF. The DNA for the CDR3 is TGTGCCACCATTCCGGGACTAGCGTACAATGAGCAGTTCTTC.

J is TRBJ2-2 and V is TRBV5-8; 13 positions agree with TRBD2. Germline CDR1 is SGHTS and CDR2 is YDEGEE. CDR3 length: 17 amino acids. Germline trimming cut 0 bases from V and 7 bases from J; bases unmatched to any gene: 6. The CDR3, as DNA: TGTGCCAGCAGCTTGGTACTAGCGGGAGGGCCCGGCGGGGAGCTGTTTTTT. Amino acids: CASSLVLAGGPGGELFF. The variable domain in full, with the rest retrieved from reference TRBV5-8 and TRBJ2-2, is EAGVTQSPTHLIKTRGQQATLRCSPISGHTSVYWYQQALGLGLQFLLWYDEGEERNRGNFPPRFSGRQFPNYSSELNVNALELEDSALYLCASSLVLAGGPGGELFFGEGSRLTVL.

The rearrangement links TRBV11-1 to TRBJ2-1; no firm D call. The CDR3 covers 15 residues. The V end was cut by 6 bases, the J end by 5 bases, with 17 bases between. Germline loops: CDR1 SGHAT, CDR2 FQDESV (reference sequence). The CDR3 region has the DNA TGTGCCAGCAGTGTTGGGCGAACGTCCGACAATGAGCAGTTCTTC. Its protein product is CASSVGRTSDNEQFF.

The gene calls are TRBV5-4 and TRBJ2-7; 12 bases agree with TRBD2. Germline-derived CDR1 and CDR2 are SGHNT and YYREEE (reference sequence). Germline trimming cut 4 bases from V and 4 bases from J; bases unmatched to any gene: 9. CDR3 length equals 16 residues. CDR3 amino acids: CASSPSTSGGLYEQYF. CDR3 sequence (DNA): TGTGCCAGCAGCCCCTCGACTAGCGGGGGCCTTTACGAGCAGTACTTC.

V and J are TRBV4-3 and TRBJ1-1; no clear D gene. The CDR3 spans 13 residues. Deletions cut 0 bases from V and 4 bases from J, with 6 bases between. Per germline, CDR1 LGHNA and CDR2 YSLEER. The CDR3 loop is CASSQDSSTEAFF. For the CDR3, the DNA is TGCGCCAGCAGCCAAGACTCGAGCACTGAAGCTTTCTTT.

This clone was seen a few times. The rearrangement joins TRBV5-6 to TRBJ1-1; D possibly corresponds to TRBD1 (6 bases). The germline gives CDR1 SGHDT, CDR2 YYEEEE. CDR3 length: 15 residues. V dropped 0 bases and J dropped 3 bases, with 12 bases sitting between them. The CDR3 bases are TGTGCCAGCAGCTTGGAGGAACAGGGATACACTGAAGCTTTCTTT. Translating it yields CASSLEEQGYTEAFF.

The chain uses TRBV7-9 and TRBJ1-4, with 7 bases aligning to TRBD1. V shed 5 bases, J shed 5 bases, and the junction held 8 bases outside the gene matches. The CDR3 spans 15 residues. Germline-derived CDR1 and CDR2 are SEHNR and FQNEAQ (reference sequence). The DNA of the CDR3 is TGTGCCAGCAGCCGGAGGGGACAGAAGAATGAAAAACTGTTTTTT. Its protein product is CASSRRGQKNEKLFF.